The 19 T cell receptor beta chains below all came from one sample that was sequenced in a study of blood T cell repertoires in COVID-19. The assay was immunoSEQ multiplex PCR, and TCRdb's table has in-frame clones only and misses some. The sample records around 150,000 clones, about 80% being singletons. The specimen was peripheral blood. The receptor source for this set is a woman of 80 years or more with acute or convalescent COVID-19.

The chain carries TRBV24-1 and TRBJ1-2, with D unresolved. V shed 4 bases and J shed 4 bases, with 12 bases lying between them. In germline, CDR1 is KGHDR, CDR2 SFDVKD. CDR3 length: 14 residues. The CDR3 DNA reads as TGTGCCACCAGTGACTCAAGACGCGGCTATGGCTACACCTTC. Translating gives CATSDSRRGYGYTF.

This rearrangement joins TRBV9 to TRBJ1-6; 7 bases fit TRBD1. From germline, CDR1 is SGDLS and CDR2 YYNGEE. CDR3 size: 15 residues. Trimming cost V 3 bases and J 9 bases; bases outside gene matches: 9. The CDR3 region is CASSGLGTVSSPLHF. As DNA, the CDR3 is TGTGCCAGCAGCGGGCTGGGGACAGTGTCTTCACCCCTCCACTTT.

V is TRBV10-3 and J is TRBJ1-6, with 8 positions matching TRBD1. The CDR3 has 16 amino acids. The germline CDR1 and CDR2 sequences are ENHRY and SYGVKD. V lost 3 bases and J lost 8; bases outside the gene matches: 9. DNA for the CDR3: TGTGCCATCAGTGAAAGTATCGGACAGGGCGATTCACCCCTCCACTTT. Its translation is CAISESIGQGDSPLHF.

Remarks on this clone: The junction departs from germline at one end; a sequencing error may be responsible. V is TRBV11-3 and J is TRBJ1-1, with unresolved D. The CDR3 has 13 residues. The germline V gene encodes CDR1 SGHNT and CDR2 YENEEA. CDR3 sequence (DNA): TGTGCCACCAGCTTAGCCTCGAACACTGAAGCTTTCTTT. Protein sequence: CATSLASNTEAFF.

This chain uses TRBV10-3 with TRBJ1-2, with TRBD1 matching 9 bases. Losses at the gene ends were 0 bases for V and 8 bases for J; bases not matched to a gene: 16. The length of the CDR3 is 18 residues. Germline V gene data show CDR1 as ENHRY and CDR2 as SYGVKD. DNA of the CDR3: TGTGCCATCAGTGAGTCAAGACAATTTACAGGGGGCCTCGGCGGCTACACCTTC. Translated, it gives CAISESRQFTGGLGGYTF.

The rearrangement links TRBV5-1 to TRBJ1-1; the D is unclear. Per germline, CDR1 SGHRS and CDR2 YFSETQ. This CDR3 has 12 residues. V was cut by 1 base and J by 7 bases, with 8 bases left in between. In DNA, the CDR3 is TGCGCCAGCAGCTTGTCGGGGTTTGAAGCTTTCTTT. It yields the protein CASSLSGFEAFF.

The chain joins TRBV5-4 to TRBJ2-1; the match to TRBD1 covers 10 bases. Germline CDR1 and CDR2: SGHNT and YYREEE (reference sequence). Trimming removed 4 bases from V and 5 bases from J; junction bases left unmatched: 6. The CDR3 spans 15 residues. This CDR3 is CASSRGTGADNEQFF. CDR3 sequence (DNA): TGTGCCAGCAGCCGAGGGACAGGGGCAGACAATGAGCAGTTCTTC.

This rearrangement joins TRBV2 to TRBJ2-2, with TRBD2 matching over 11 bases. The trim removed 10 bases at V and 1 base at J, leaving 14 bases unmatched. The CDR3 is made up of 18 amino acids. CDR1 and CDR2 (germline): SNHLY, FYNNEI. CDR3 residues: CAIGLAGGATKNTGELFF. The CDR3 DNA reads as TGTGCCATAGGGCTAGCGGGAGGTGCGACCAAGAACACCGGGGAGCTGTTTTTT.

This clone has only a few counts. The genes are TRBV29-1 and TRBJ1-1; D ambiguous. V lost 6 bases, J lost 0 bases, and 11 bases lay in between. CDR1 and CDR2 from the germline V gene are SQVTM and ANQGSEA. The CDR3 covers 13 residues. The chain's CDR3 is CSVERALNTEAFF. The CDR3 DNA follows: TGCAGCGTCGAGCGGGCCTTGAACACTGAAGCTTTCTTT.

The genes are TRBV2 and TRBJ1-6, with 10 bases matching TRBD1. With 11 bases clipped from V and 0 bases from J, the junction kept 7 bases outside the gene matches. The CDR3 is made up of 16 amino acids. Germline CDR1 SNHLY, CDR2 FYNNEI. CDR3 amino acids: CAGGQGISSYNSPLHF. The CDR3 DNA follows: TGTGCCGGGGGACAGGGGATTAGCTCCTATAATTCACCCCTCCACTTT.

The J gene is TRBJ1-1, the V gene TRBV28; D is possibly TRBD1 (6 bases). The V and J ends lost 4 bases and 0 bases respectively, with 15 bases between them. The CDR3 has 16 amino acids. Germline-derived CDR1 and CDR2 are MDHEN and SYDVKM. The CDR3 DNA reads TGTGCCAGCAGTTGGGGGGGGCTTACGATGAACACTGAAGCTTTCTTT. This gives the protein CASSWGGLTMNTEAFF.

Here the CDR3 reads CASSSSSGGLGNEQFF. In nucleotides, the CDR3 is TGTGCCAGCAGCTCGTCCTCAGGGGGATTGGGCAATGAGCAGTTCTTC. The V gene is TRBV13, the J gene TRBJ2-1, with 7 bases lining up with TRBD1. This CDR3 has 16 amino acids. Losses at the gene ends were 4 bases for V and 6 bases for J; bases not matched to a gene: 12. Germline V gene data show CDR1 as PRHDT and CDR2 as FYEKMQ (reference sequence).

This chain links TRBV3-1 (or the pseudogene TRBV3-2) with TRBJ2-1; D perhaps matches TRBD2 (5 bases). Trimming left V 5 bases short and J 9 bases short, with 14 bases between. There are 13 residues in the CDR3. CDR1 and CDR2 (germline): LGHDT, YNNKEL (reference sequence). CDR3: CASSADYDGEQFF. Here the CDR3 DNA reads TGTGCCAGCAGCGCCGACTATGATGGTGAGCAGTTCTTC.

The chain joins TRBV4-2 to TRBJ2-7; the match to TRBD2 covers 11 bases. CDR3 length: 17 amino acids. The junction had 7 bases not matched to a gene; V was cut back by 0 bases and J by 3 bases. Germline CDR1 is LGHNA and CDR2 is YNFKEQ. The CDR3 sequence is CASSQDPSGGLLYEQYF. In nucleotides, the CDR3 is TGTGCCAGCAGCCAAGACCCTAGCGGGGGGCTACTCTACGAGCAGTACTTC.

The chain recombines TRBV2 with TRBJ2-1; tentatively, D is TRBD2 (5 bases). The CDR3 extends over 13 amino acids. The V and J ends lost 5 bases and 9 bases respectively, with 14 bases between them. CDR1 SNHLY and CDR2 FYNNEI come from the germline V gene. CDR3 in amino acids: CASSSDGVGEQFF. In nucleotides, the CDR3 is TGTGCCAGCAGTTCGGACGGGGTGGGTGAGCAGTTCTTC.

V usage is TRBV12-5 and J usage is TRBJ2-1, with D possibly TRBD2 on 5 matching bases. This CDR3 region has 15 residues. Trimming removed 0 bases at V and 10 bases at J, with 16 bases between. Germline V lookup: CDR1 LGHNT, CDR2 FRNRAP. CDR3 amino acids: CASGLVGGPRGEQFF. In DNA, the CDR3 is TGTGCTAGTGGTTTGGTAGGTGGCCCGCGAGGGGAGCAGTTCTTC. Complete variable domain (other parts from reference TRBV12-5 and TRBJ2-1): DARVTQTPRHKVTEMGQEVTMRCQPILGHNTVFWYRQTMMQGLELLAYFRNRAPLDDSGMPKDRFSAEMPDATLATLKIQPSEPRDSAVYFCASGLVGGPRGEQFFGPGTRLTVL.

The CDR3 coding sequence is TGTGCCGGATGTCGGGACAGGGGTGGCGAGCAGTACTTC. Its protein is CAGCRDRGGEQYF. J is TRBJ2-7 and V is TRBV2, with TRBD1 identical over 10 bases. This CDR3 has 13 residues. J lost 6 bases, V lost 11 bases, and 10 bases had no gene match. Germline V gene lookup returns CDR1 SNHLY and CDR2 FYNNEI.

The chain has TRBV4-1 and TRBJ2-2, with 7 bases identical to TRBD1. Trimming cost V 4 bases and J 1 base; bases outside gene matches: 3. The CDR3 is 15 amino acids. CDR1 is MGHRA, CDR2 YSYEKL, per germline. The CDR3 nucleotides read TGCGCCAGCAGCCCTCGACAGGGGAACACCGGGGAGCTGTTTTTT. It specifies CASSPRQGNTGELFF.

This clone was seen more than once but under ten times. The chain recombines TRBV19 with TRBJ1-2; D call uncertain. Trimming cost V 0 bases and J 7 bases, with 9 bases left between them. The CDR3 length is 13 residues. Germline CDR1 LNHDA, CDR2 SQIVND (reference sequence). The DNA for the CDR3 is TGTGCCAGTAGTATAGAAGGAGGGAGTGGCTACACCTTC. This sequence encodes CASSIEGGSGYTF.